This T cell receptor beta chain was sequenced for a study of shared clonotypes between healthy human individuals (dated by TCRdb to 2019 to 2021). For the study in its entirety: A few men and a couple of women, aged 18 to 49 years, made up the cohort. Per donor, leukapheresis produced somewhere between about 0.94 and 9.5 billion PBMCs. To increase sequencing depth and limit assay-specific biases, TCR repertoire library preparation and sequencing were carried out by different laboratories using diverse techniques. Blood TCR repertoires of roughly 5 healthy adults were deeply sequenced to estimate repertoire size and the extent of clonotype sharing between individuals. For each donor, CD4 naive and CD4 memory were each given three plates, CD8 naive was given two plates, and CD8 memory was given one plate.

A single count supports this clone. Its specific antigen is unknown. The sample holds no much larger clone one base away, and base qualities are not on file. Other nucleotide sequences in the sample specify the same CDR3. What the study reported, not specific to this receptor: Compared with non-shared clonotypes, the clonotypes found in all four sorted-subset donors had higher generation probabilities. When several donors were compared, the shared fraction of clonotypes was about 5% for naive CD4, 3.5% to 4% for naive CD8, about 2.5% for memory CD4, and 0.35% to 0.4% for memory CD8. Pairwise subsampling led to the expectation that sequencing depth would affect the degree of clonotype sharing among donors. Sampling was limited to blood, and TCR repertoires in tissue likely differ from TCR repertoires in blood. The genetic and exposure-history diversity represented was limited by the small number of donors. Rarefaction of sorted-subset datasets indicated incomplete sequencing despite the large sequencing depth. Estimated clonotype richness was generally larger for naive than for memory subsets.

Using the deep immunoSEQ assay, TCR CDR3 regions were amplified from genomic DNA by multiplex PCR. Extracted genomic DNA from each cell subset was distributed evenly across all wells of several immunoSEQ 96-well plates, and each plate was treated as a replicate. For sorted subsets, about 210 ng of genomic DNA, equivalent to 25,000 to 35,000 T cell genomes, went into each replicate PCR. Purified libraries were measured with a Qubit 3.0 fluorometer, size-checked on a Bioanalyzer 2100, and measured again with the KAPA Library Quantification kit. Each immunoSEQ 96-well plate was sequenced on its own single-read 150-cycle Illumina NextSeq 550 flow cell. Concerning the study's data processing: The immunoSEQ output contained only junctional sequences without quality scores, so filtering could not match that applied to full-length reads. Sequences were annotated with PyIR, a Python wrapper for IgBLAST v1.9, using IMGT germline references to assign V/J genes and CDR3. Reads were filtered out if the reads had weak V/J assignments (E-value above 1e-6), no CDR3, stop codons, out-of-frame junctions, or ambiguous translated residues. A V3J clonotype was defined by an identical inferred V gene, J gene, and CDR3 amino acid sequence. Percentage overlap between repertoires was computed as shared unique clonotypes divided by the size of the smaller repertoire. Repertoire richness was assessed with RTK rarefaction, the Chao1 estimator, and Recon v2.1 estimates of unobserved clonotypes. OLGA was used to compute generation probabilities for all TCRbeta clonotypes that the gDNA method yielded from a handful of donors. In TCRdb, the immuneACCESS table is reduced to in-frame sequences with V and J assigned. These tables do not hold every clone; where another copy was compared, an unresolved V gene accounts for under half, and the others remain unexplained. That table furnishes V, J and clone size, whereas the DNA furnished D and trimming. This sample comprises 2 million to 2.5 million clones, around 92% of them detected only once. Of the sample, around 0.38% falls within the top ten clones.

V ends up 6 bases short and J 2 bases short, with an unmatched junction base count of 5. The CDR3 goes from the cysteine to the phenylalanine over 14 residues. The only DNA kept is the CDR3, 42 bases in frame from the first base. CDR1 and CDR2 (MDHEN, SYDVKM) derive from the germline V gene. The donors were healthy, HIV-negative adults who had no recently reported acute infections or vaccinations. Only Caucasian adults living in Nashville, Tennessee, USA were represented among the donors. Magnetic negative selection was used to enrich CD4+ T cells, after which naive cells were positively selected on CD45RA and the negative fraction became the memory subset. Blood was obtained by leukapheresis, after which PBMCs were separated by Ficoll-Histopaque density gradient centrifugation and cryopreserved in liquid nitrogen vapor phase. Purity and quantity of every magnetically sorted T cell population were checked by analytical flow cytometry. Genomic DNA was isolated from every sorted fraction and measured by UV absorbance on a Nanodrop 2000c.

The sequence was obtained from a man aged 18-30 years in good health. Some clones in this sample may be carry-over from other donors' samples. Specimen: naive CD4+ T cells from PBMCs. Sample cell subset or site, as interpreted from the label and publication: CD45RA+ positively selected. The chain is made from TRBV28 and TRBJ2-7, with 9 central nucleotides matching TRBD1. The DNA sequence reads TGTGCCAGCAGCCCGACAGGGGGGACCTACGAGCAGTACTTC. It translates as CASSPTGGTYEQYF.